These 13 T cell receptor beta chains share one sample of origin, sequenced in a study of blood T cell repertoires in COVID-19. Produced via immunoSEQ multiplex PCR; TCRdb's table is partial and in-frame only. This table has approximately 210,000 clones, around four fifths appearing once. Input material: peripheral blood. All receptors derive from a woman aged 70 to 79 with active or convalescent COVID-19.

The chain employs TRBV6-2 or TRBV6-3 and TRBJ1-1; D perhaps matches TRBD1 (5 bases). Germline loops: CDR1 MNHEY, CDR2 SVGEGT. The CDR3 totals 16 residues. With 0 bases removed from V and 5 bases from J, the gap between germline ends came to 16 bases. This CDR3 is CASSYSDRRTKTEAFF. The CDR3 DNA sequence: TGTGCCAGCAGTTACTCCGACAGAAGGACGAAGACTGAAGCTTTCTTT.

The V and J genes are TRBV19 and TRBJ1-1; possible D gene TRBD1, 5 bases. Trimming stripped 5 bases from V and 6 bases from J, with 16 bases between. The CDR3 has 14 amino acids. The germline V gene has CDR1 LNHDA and CDR2 SQIVND (reference sequence). CDR3 loop: CASSPDRTRPEAFF. The DNA for the CDR3 is TGTGCCAGTAGTCCCGACAGAACCAGGCCTGAAGCTTTCTTT. The full variable domain, its missing parts supplied by reference TRBV19 and TRBJ1-1, is DGGITQSPKYLFRKEGQNVTLSCEQNLNHDAMYWYRQDPGQGLRLIYYSQIVNDFQKGDIAEGYSVSREKKESFPLTVTSAQKNPTAFYLCASSPDRTRPEAFFGQGTRLTVV.

The rearrangement joins TRBV19 to TRBJ1-1, with D maybe TRBD1 (5 bases). V gave up 5 bases and J gave up 2 bases, with 9 bases separating them. The CDR3 is 13 residues long. Germline-derived CDR1 and CDR2 are LNHDA and SQIVND (reference sequence). This CDR3 reads CASSLGANTEAFF. CDR3 DNA: TGTGCCAGTAGTTTAGGGGCAAACACTGAAGCTTTCTTT.

This clone was seen only once. The DNA for the CDR3 is TGTGCCAGCTCACCACCGGGGCTAGCGGGAGGGCCTGGTGAGCAGTTCTTC. The encoded protein is CASSPPGLAGGPGEQFF. The chain is built from TRBV18 and TRBJ2-1, with 12 positions matching TRBD2. Germline values: CDR1 KGHSH, CDR2 LQKENI. V lost 0 bases to trimming and J lost 9 bases; unmatched junction nucleotides: 9. This CDR3 has 17 amino acids.

The chain carries TRBV4-2 and TRBJ2-3; 10 bases map to TRBD2. The CDR3 extends over 19 amino acids. The germline gives CDR1 LGHNA, CDR2 YNFKEQ. V shed 0 bases, J shed 7 bases, and the junction held 16 bases outside the gene matches. The CDR3 protein is CASSQDHRRTSGLLHTQYF. As DNA, the CDR3 is TGTGCCAGCAGCCAAGATCACCGCCGGACTAGCGGCCTCCTTCATACGCAGTATTTT.

The chain couples TRBV7-2 to TRBJ1-2; unclear D gene. The CDR3 loop spans 12 amino acids. V lost 6 bases to trimming and J lost 6 bases, with 11 bases between them. The germline V gene has CDR1 SGHTA and CDR2 FQGNSA. The DNA for the CDR3 is TGTGCCAGCAGGAATATGGGAGATGGCTACACCTTC. Residues: CASRNMGDGYTF.

This sequence joins TRBV30 and TRBJ2-4; 7 positions agree with TRBD2. This CDR3 region has 14 residues. Losses at the gene ends were 3 bases for V and 3 bases for J; bases not matched to a gene: 5. The germline V gene encodes CDR1 GTSNPN and CDR2 SVGIG (reference sequence). CDR3 amino acids: CAWSAGGNKNIQYF. In nucleotides, the CDR3 is TGTGCCTGGAGCGCCGGGGGGAACAAAAACATTCAGTACTTC.

CDR3 sequence: CASSLVLAADTGELFF. The CDR3 coding sequence is TGCGCCAGCAGCTTGGTGCTAGCCGCTGACACCGGGGAGCTGTTTTTT. The chain employs TRBV5-1 and TRBJ2-2; weak D call: TRBD2 (5 bases). The CDR3 runs 16 residues. From germline, CDR1 is SGHRS and CDR2 YFSETQ. The ends were cut back, 0 bases at V and 3 bases at J, with 12 bases in the middle.

The rearrangement uses TRBV6-6 and TRBJ2-5, with a possible D match to TRBD1 (5 bases). This CDR3 comprises 15 residues. The germline V gene has CDR1 MNHNY and CDR2 SVGAGI (reference sequence). Trimming removed 0 bases from V and 1 base from J, with 9 bases in between. Here the CDR3 reads CASSYSRQSQETQYF. The CDR3 coding sequence is TGTGCCAGCAGTTACTCGAGACAGTCCCAAGAGACCCAGTACTTC.

The chain links TRBV10-3 to TRBJ2-1; TRBD2 agrees at 10 bases. CDR3 length: 16 residues. In germline, CDR1 is ENHRY, CDR2 SYGVKD. Trimming took 4 bases from V and 5 from J; bases not matched to a gene: 8. The CDR3 DNA reads TGTGCCATCAGTGGTTTACTAGCGGGGACCAACAATGAGCAGTTCTTC. Translating gives CAISGLLAGTNNEQFF.

J is TRBJ2-7 and V is TRBV27; 8 bases are shared with TRBD2. J gave up 6 bases and V 7 bases, and 8 bases lay outside the gene matches. The V gene's germline CDR1 is MNHEY and CDR2 SMNVEV (reference sequence). The CDR3 length is 13 residues. The CDR3 nucleotides read TGTGCCAGCACCCGGGGGGGGGCAGGCGAGCAGTACTTC. Its protein product is CASTRGGAGEQYF.

The chain couples TRBV7-6 to TRBJ2-5; D perhaps matches TRBD1 (6 bases). V was pared by 5 bases and J by 5 bases, with 12 bases between. Germline values: CDR1 SGHVS, CDR2 FNYEAQ. CDR3 length: 13 residues. CDR3 coding DNA: TGTGCCAGCAGCCAAACAGGGTACGAGACCCAGTACTTC. Its protein is CASSQTGYETQYF.

This chain's CDR3 is CASSSGGNGNTIYF. The CDR3 bases are TGCGCCAGCAGCTCAGGGGGGAATGGAAACACCATATATTTT. The rearrangement links TRBV5-1 to TRBJ1-3; 7 bases fit TRBD1. The CDR3 contains 14 residues. Germline V lookup: CDR1 SGHRS, CDR2 YFSETQ. V shed 3 bases, J shed 3 bases, and the junction held 3 bases outside the gene matches.